The clone carrying this TCR beta chain was seen only a few times. Cells sorted by CD45RO/CCR7/CD25/CD127/CD95/CD27 comprised CD4+ naive, central memory, regulatory and stem cell-like memory cells. The ends lost 0 bases at V and 4 bases at J; junction bases unmatched: 9. From germline, CDR1 is GTSNPN and CDR2 SVGIG (reference sequence). The CDR3 consists of 16 residues. Isolated RNA was reverse transcribed in full, so expressed TCRB transcripts were sequenced. The repertoire was sequenced with immunoSEQ multiplex PCR; TCRdb's copy has only in-frame clones and lacks some. The data contain over 350,000 clones, over 13% of them seen just once; the ten biggest clones take up roughly 0.019%. The data are from a study of beta chain features in type 1 diabetes.

The receptor was isolated from a woman between 18 and 30 years old in good health. V and J are TRBV30 and TRBJ2-5, with TRBD1 identical over 9 bases. The sample taken for sequencing was naive CD4+ T cells from blood. The CDR3 region has the DNA TGTGCCTGGAGTGTAAAGGACAGGGGTGGGCGAGAGACCCAGTACTTC. Protein: CAWSVKDRGGRETQYF.